The rows below give T cell receptor beta chains drawn from one sample of a study of control samples from healthy donors and cancer patients. Sequencing used immunoSEQ multiplex PCR; TCRdb keeps in-frame clones, though not all of them. The repertoire holds about 59,000 clones, with 92% as singletons. Sequencing was done on a sample of PBMCs. These receptors were collected from a man aged 35 to 55 with colorectal cancer. Each CDR3 is given with its conserved first and last residue. Size is omitted from some rows. Given values are once, few, many or a class for expanded clones.

TRBV5-5	.	TRBJ1-3	CASSSGQGAGNTIYF
TRBV18	.	TRBJ2-1	CASSPVAVQFGEQFF
TRBV6-1	once	TRBJ2-6	CASSGAANSRGANVLTF
TRBV3-1/TRBV3-2	.	TRBJ2-7	CASSSSYEQYF
TRBV30	.	TRBJ2-2	CAWSFGEAGELFF
TRBV7-9	.	TRBJ2-7	CASSPPSGYEQYF
TRBV11-1	.	TRBJ2-7	CASSSRDRVYEQYF
TRBV10-2	.	TRBJ2-3	CASSETSGGARGTQYF
TRBV5-5	once	TRBJ1-2	CASSRSGDYGYTF
TRBV9	.	TRBJ2-7	CASSVVGGAGGEQYF
TRBV7-3	.	TRBJ1-2	CASSPSGGSHGYTF
TRBV7-9	.	TRBJ2-4	CASSLGQGAKNIQYF
TRBV7-9	.	TRBJ2-7	CASSTGQGGSYEQYF
TRBV7-9	.	TRBJ2-1	CASGRSSGGIDEQFF
TRBV6-5	.	TRBJ2-7	CASRRAGARNEQYF
TRBV11-2	.	TRBJ2-5	CASSLSTPGGQYF
TRBV19	once	TRBJ1-3	CASGGQGSGNKEYF
TRBV6-2/TRBV6-3	.	TRBJ1-5	CASSLLSGNNQPQHF